These 31 T cell receptor beta chains were sequenced from one sample in a study of OX40 agonist ivuxolimab in advanced cancers. Clones were sequenced by immunoSEQ multiplex PCR, and TCRdb holds only the in-frame ones, with some missing. This sample has about 75,000 clones, with about 85% found just once. This specimen was CD4+ or CD8+ T cells sorted from blood, taken in a trial of the OX40 agonist ivuxolimab. All receptors derive from an adult with an advanced solid tumor such as melanoma, head and neck, liver or kidney cancer.

This chain joins TRBV28 and TRBJ1-5, with 9 bases aligning to TRBD1. The CDR3 runs 15 residues. Germline V CDR1 and CDR2: MDHEN, SYDVKM. Trimming removed 8 bases from V and 7 bases from J; junction bases left unmatched: 12. The CDR3 loop is CASLLDRGGGQPQHF. As DNA, the CDR3 is TGTGCCAGCCTTTTGGACAGGGGAGGAGGGCAGCCCCAGCATTTT. Filled out from reference TRBV28 and TRBJ1-5, the complete variable domain reads DVKVTQSSRYLVKRTGEKVFLECVQDMDHENMFWYRQDPGLGLRLIYFSYDVKMKEKGDIPEGYSVSREKKERFSLILESASTNQTSMYLCASLLDRGGGQPQHFGDGTRLSIL.

The V and J genes are TRBV19 and TRBJ1-5; D unclear. Germline values: CDR1 LNHDA, CDR2 SQIVND (reference sequence). This CDR3 contains 15 residues. V lost 3 bases to trimming and J lost 3 bases, with 12 bases between them. CDR3 sequence (DNA): TGTGCCAGTAGTATCCTCGGACGGAACAATCAGCCCCAGCATTTT. Protein product: CASSILGRNNQPQHF.

The DNA for the CDR3 is TGTGCCAGCAGCAACTCGGACAGGGAATATCAGCCCCAGCATTTT. It specifies CASSNSDREYQPQHF. This chain links TRBV21-1 with TRBJ1-5; TRBD1 is the table's D call, not checked against the DNA. TRBV21-1 is assigned pseudogene status. This CDR3 has 15 amino acids.

The rearrangement links TRBV6-1 to TRBJ2-2; D possibly corresponds to TRBD2 (6 bases). CDR3 size: 15 residues. Trimming stripped 6 bases from V and 6 bases from J, with 17 bases between. Germline CDR1 is MNHNS and CDR2 is SASEGT. The CDR3 nucleotides read TGTGCCAGCAGGCGGGGCCAAATGGTTGCCGGGGAGCTGTTTTTT. This translates into CASRRGQMVAGELFF.

The rearrangement uses TRBV6-6 and TRBJ1-5, with 8 positions matching TRBD1. Germline V gene sequence: CDR1 MNHNY, CDR2 SVGAGI (reference sequence). This CDR3 has 13 residues. Germline trimming cut 7 bases from V and 5 bases from J; bases unmatched to any gene: 4. In DNA form, the CDR3 reads TGTGCCAGCACCTACAGGGGGGATCAGCCCCAGCATTTT. Its translation: CASTYRGDQPQHF.

The rearrangement links TRBV29-1 to TRBJ1-2; D uncertain. The germline CDR1 and CDR2 sequences are SQVTM and ANQGSEA. This CDR3 is 13 amino acids long. V gave up 7 bases and J gave up 5 bases, with 17 bases separating them. The CDR3 here is CSAGEGSPYGYTF. The CDR3, as DNA: TGCAGCGCCGGAGAGGGTTCGCCTTATGGCTACACCTTC.

The chain employs TRBV6-1 and TRBJ2-1; 10 bases are a match to TRBD1. The V gene end was trimmed by 10 bases and the J gene end by 12 bases; junction bases not matched to a gene: 12. The CDR3 contains 13 residues. Germline assignment: CDR1 MNHNS and CDR2 SASEGT. CDR3 sequence (DNA): TGTGCCACCGGGACAGGGGACCCTGGGGGGCAGTTCTTC. Protein sequence: CATGTGDPGGQFF.

This clone was seen more than once but under ten times. The chain links TRBV9 to TRBJ1-5; tentatively, D is TRBD1 (5 bases). Trimming took 1 base from V and 2 from J, leaving 10 bases between them. The CDR3 is made up of 15 amino acids. The V gene's germline CDR1 is SGDLS and CDR2 YYNGEE. This chain's CDR3 is CASSVNSGGNQPQHF. The CDR3 DNA follows: TGTGCCAGCAGCGTAAATTCGGGGGGCAATCAGCCCCAGCATTTT.

This chain links TRBV10-3 with TRBJ2-3; 8 nucleotides agree with TRBD2. Trimming cost V 4 bases and J 1 base; bases outside gene matches: 4. The germline gives CDR1 ENHRY, CDR2 SYGVKD. The CDR3 is made up of 15 amino acids. CDR3: CAISGSGGGTDTQYF. The CDR3 DNA reads TGTGCCATCAGTGGGAGCGGGGGAGGCACAGATACGCAGTATTTT.

The genes are TRBV7-9 and TRBJ2-2, with 9 positions matching TRBD2. Trimming at V came to 10 bases and at J to 6 bases, leaving 9 bases not matched to a gene. The CDR3 length is 14 residues. Germline assignment: CDR1 SEHNR and CDR2 FQNEAQ (reference sequence). For the CDR3, the DNA is TGTGCCACCGCGGCGGGAGGGCTACCCGGGGAGCTGTTTTTT. Its translation is CATAAGGLPGELFF.

The chain links TRBV11-3 to TRBJ1-1, with D tentatively TRBD1 (5 bases). Germline CDR1 and CDR2: SGHNT and YENEEA. This CDR3 has 13 residues. Trimming shortened V by 2 bases and J by 3 bases, and 7 bases separated the two germline ends. The CDR3 loop reads CASSLRGYTEAFF. The CDR3 nucleotides read TGTGCCAGCAGCTTAAGGGGATACACTGAAGCTTTCTTT.

V and J are TRBV13 and TRBJ2-7, with D uncertain. The germline V and J ends were trimmed by 1 base and 6 bases, with 13 bases remaining between them. CDR3 length equals 14 residues. In germline, CDR1 is PRHDT, CDR2 FYEKMQ (reference sequence). CDR3 nucleotide sequence: TGTGCCAGCAGCTTAGCGGCTGATTGGGGCGAGCAGTACTTC. Its protein product is CASSLAADWGEQYF.

The J gene is TRBJ1-4, the V gene TRBV25-1, with D uncertain. Germline CDR1 reads MGHDK; CDR2 reads SYGVNS. The CDR3 length is 16 residues. V was clipped by 2 bases and J by 2 bases, with 12 bases between them. The CDR3 nucleotides read TGTGCCAGCAGTGAACAAGTCGTGGGGACTAATGAAAAACTGTTTTTT. The encoded protein is CASSEQVVGTNEKLFF.

CDR3 coding DNA: TGCAGCGTGCCCGGGAACTTTGAAGCTTTCTTT. Amino acid sequence: CSVPGNFEAFF. V usage is TRBV29-1 and J usage is TRBJ1-1; D uncertain. This CDR3 comprises 11 residues. V was cut by 6 bases and J by 7 bases, with 12 bases left in between. The V gene's germline CDR1 is SQVTM and CDR2 ANQGSEA.

The J gene is TRBJ2-1, the V gene TRBV18; 11 bases agree with TRBD2. The CDR3 is 16 residues long. V was pared by 3 bases and J by 6 bases, with 7 bases of the junction left unmatched. Germline CDR1 reads KGHSH; CDR2 reads LQKENI. For the CDR3, the DNA is TGTGCCAGCTCACCCCTACTAGCGGGAGTGGCCAATGAGCAGTTCTTC. Protein: CASSPLLAGVANEQFF.

The chain carries TRBV28 and TRBJ2-5, with TRBD1 matching over 7 bases. Per germline, CDR1 MDHEN and CDR2 SYDVKM. V lost 7 bases to trimming and J lost 5 bases; unmatched junction nucleotides: 16. CDR3 length: 16 residues. The CDR3 protein is CASTPSVGGLGETQYF. Here the CDR3 DNA reads TGTGCCAGCACCCCATCGGTAGGGGGCCTGGGGGAGACCCAGTACTTC.

This chain uses TRBV7-9 with TRBJ2-2, with D possibly TRBD1 on 5 matching bases. The CDR3 runs 13 residues. The V gene's germline CDR1 is SEHNR and CDR2 FQNEAQ (reference sequence). V was pared by 2 bases and J by 5 bases, with 6 bases between. The CDR3 protein is CASSLKGTGELFF. The CDR3 DNA reads as TGTGCCAGCAGCTTAAAGGGGACCGGGGAGCTGTTTTTT.

J is TRBJ2-4 and V is TRBV21-1; TRBD1 is the table's D call and was not checked against the DNA. TRBV21-1 constitutes a pseudogene. The CDR3 runs 14 residues. The CDR3 sequence is CASSKGGGKNIQYF. CDR3 bases: TGTGCCAGCAGCAAAGGGGGCGGCAAAAACATTCAGTACTTC.

The V gene is TRBV5-1, the J gene TRBJ2-1, with D possibly matching TRBD1 (5 bases). V dropped 0 bases and J dropped 5 bases, with 15 bases sitting between them. CDR1 and CDR2 from the germline V gene are SGHRS and YFSETQ. CDR3 length: 16 residues. This chain's CDR3 is CASSLGRAAGHNEQFF. The DNA for the CDR3 is TGCGCCAGCAGCTTGGGCAGGGCGGCCGGGCACAATGAGCAGTTCTTC.

This clone was counted only a few times. This same CDR3 is encoded by further DNA sequences in the sample. The chain is built from TRBV18 and TRBJ2-5, with unresolved D. The ends were cut back, 5 bases at V and 2 bases at J, with 3 bases in the middle. There are 11 residues in the CDR3. Germline CDR1 KGHSH, CDR2 LQKENI. The CDR3 here is CASSAQETQYF. The CDR3 nucleotides read TGTGCCAGCTCAGCACAAGAGACCCAGTACTTC.

The chain uses TRBV5-6 and TRBJ1-6; the D gene is possibly TRBD1 (5 bases). Per germline, CDR1 SGHDT and CDR2 YYEEEE. The ends were cut back, 1 base at V and 6 bases at J, with 11 bases in the middle. There are 15 residues in the CDR3. In DNA form, the CDR3 reads TGTGCCAGCAGCTTGAGATCGGGGGTTAATTCACCCCTCCACTTT. It yields the protein CASSLRSGVNSPLHF.

This chain joins TRBV2 and TRBJ2-5; no reliable D call. The CDR3 consists of 13 residues. Germline-derived CDR1 and CDR2 are SNHLY and FYNNEI. V lost 3 bases and J lost 0, with 5 bases in between. The DNA for the CDR3 is TGTGCCAGCAGTGACGCCAACCAAGAGACCCAGTACTTC. This gives the protein CASSDANQETQYF.

V gene TRBV5-6 combines with J gene TRBJ1-2; D unresolved. V was clipped by 6 bases and J by 3 bases, with 15 bases between them. From germline, CDR1 is SGHDT and CDR2 YYEEEE. This CDR3 spans 14 amino acids. The CDR3 spells CASISGAGYYGYTF. The CDR3 DNA reads as TGTGCCAGCATATCCGGAGCGGGGTACTATGGCTACACCTTC. The full variable domain, with the rest looked up from reference TRBV5-6 and TRBJ1-2, is DAGVTQSPTHLIKTRGQQVTLRCSPKSGHDTVSWYQQALGQGPQFIFQYYEEEERQRGNFPDRFSGHQFPNYSSELNVNALLLGDSALYLCASISGAGYYGYTFGSGTRLTVV.

This chain uses TRBV29-1 with TRBJ1-2; D call uncertain. CDR3 length: 11 residues. Germline V gives CDR1 SQVTM, CDR2 ANQGSEA. V gave up 7 bases and J gave up 7 bases, with 13 bases separating them. CDR3 sequence reads: CSAISPGGYTF. The CDR3 region has the DNA TGCAGCGCGATATCGCCGGGTGGCTACACCTTC.

The chain has TRBV2 and TRBJ1-4; D is uncertain. Between the trimmed V and J ends, which lost 3 bases and 0 bases, there was a span of 8 bases. Germline CDR1 reads SNHLY; CDR2 reads FYNNEI. CDR3 length equals 15 residues. CDR3 bases: TGTGCCAGCAGTGATCGCGGCCCAACTAATGAAAAACTGTTTTTT. Translated, it gives CASSDRGPTNEKLFF.

The chain links TRBV19 to TRBJ1-4; TRBD1 is a possible D gene (5 bases). The V and J ends lost 3 bases and 4 bases respectively, with 15 bases between them. The CDR3 has 16 residues. Germline CDR1 reads LNHDA; CDR2 reads SQIVND (reference sequence). Written as DNA, the CDR3 is TGTGCCAGTAGTATGGGACCAGGGAACCTTAATGAAAAACTGTTTTTT. Its protein is CASSMGPGNLNEKLFF.

CDR3 sequence reads: CASSYEGRGNTEAFF. CDR3 in DNA: TGTGCCAGCAGTTACGAAGGCAGGGGGAACACTGAAGCTTTCTTT. The chain is built from TRBV6-6 and TRBJ1-1; D may be TRBD1 (6 bases). The V and J ends lost 2 bases and 1 base respectively, with 11 bases between them. In germline, CDR1 is MNHNY, CDR2 SVGAGI (reference sequence). CDR3 size: 15 residues.

The chain has TRBV6-1 and TRBJ2-7; 7 bases agree with TRBD1. The CDR3 is made up of 15 amino acids. Germline CDR1 is MNHNS and CDR2 is SASEGT. V trimming: 4 bases; J trimming: 6 bases; junction bases outside the gene matches: 12. The CDR3 reads CASSGQTGTGGEQYF. For the CDR3, the DNA is TGTGCCAGCAGTGGACAGACAGGGACGGGCGGCGAGCAGTACTTC.

The chain carries TRBV7-9 and TRBJ1-4, with D unresolved. Deletions cut 1 base from V and 8 bases from J, with 8 bases between. Per the germline V gene, CDR1 is SEHNR and CDR2 is FQNEAQ (reference sequence). This CDR3 comprises 13 residues. CDR3 in DNA: TGTGCCAGCAGCTTAGGACGGGGAGAAAAACTGTTTTTT. Its protein product is CASSLGRGEKLFF.

V is TRBV18 and J is TRBJ2-5; 14 bases line up with TRBD2. This CDR3 has 16 residues. Looked up from germline, CDR1 is KGHSH and CDR2 is LQKENI. Germline trimming cut 8 bases from V and 5 bases from J; bases unmatched to any gene: 10. CDR3 protein: CASKPGLAGAMETQYF. CDR3 sequence (DNA): TGTGCCAGCAAACCGGGACTAGCGGGAGCAATGGAGACCCAGTACTTC.

This chain uses TRBV11-2 with TRBJ2-5; the match to TRBD1 covers 7 bases. V trimming: 5 bases; J trimming: 5 bases; junction bases outside the gene matches: 8. Germline CDR1 SGHAT, CDR2 FQNNGV. The CDR3 consists of 14 residues. The CDR3 loop reads CASSVRQGVETQYF. The CDR3 nucleotides are TGTGCCAGCAGCGTCAGACAGGGTGTGGAGACCCAGTACTTC.